This TCR beta chain was recovered during a study of T cells after yellow fever vaccination. Findings and limits, study-wide: A small proportion of clonotypes was detected in both the CD4 and CD8 compartments.

On this clonotype: The antigen remains unidentified.

Conversion of TCR transcripts into cDNA relied on 5'RACE template switching, which added a universal primer site and UMIs. Using its own MiXCR run on the 5' RACE reads, TCRdb lists one record per CDR3 protein. The sample has hundreds of thousands of distinct CDR3 sequences; 10% to 15% are singletons. The CDR3 runs to 14 residues. Germline CDR1 reads LGHDT; CDR2 reads YNNKEL (reference sequence). The V end lost 2 bases, the J end lost 7 bases, and 12 bases lay between the germline ends. The TCR was taken from a man under 40 who received the YFV17D yellow fever vaccine. V usage is TRBV3-1 and J usage is TRBJ2-1, with unresolved D. This specimen was PBMCs, taken on the day of the yellow fever booster vaccination. The CDR3, as DNA: TGTGCCAGCAGCCAATATACTTTGCGGAATGAGCAGTTCTTC. Amino acids: CASSQYTLRNEQFF.